This is a list of T cell receptor beta chains from one sample in a study of post-analysis software for immune sequencing data. MiXCR was run by TCRdb on the PCR reads, yielding one entry per CDR3 protein. The sample includes about 260,000 distinct CDR3 sequences, around 34% of them seen just once. Material for sequencing was blood. These receptors were taken from a girl aged 10 to 17 with multiple sclerosis. CDR3s leave out the opening cysteine and the closing phenylalanine or tryptophan. The order of the fields is CDR3 protein, J gene, V gene.

ASSLQGAILGYEQY | TRBJ2-7 | TRBV7-2
ASSQTDYGYT | TRBJ1-2 | TRBV28
ASSFEGISPLH | TRBJ1-6 | TRBV7-9
ASSFISGGGARTEAF | TRBJ1-1 | TRBV28
AIHAGAKQPQH | TRBJ1-5 | TRBV28
SARYGIYNEQF | TRBJ2-1 | TRBV20-1
ASSLSQDREDQETQY | TRBJ2-5 | TRBV28
SVVDSGPGYT | TRBJ1-2 | TRBV29-1
ASSYPGGSDEQF | TRBJ2-1 | TRBV5-5
ASSQDGPLQF | TRBJ2-1 | TRBV4-1
ASRTDSQETQY | TRBJ2-5 | TRBV6-2/TRBV6-3
ASSPGVEQY | - | TRBV27
ASSLPAPSETQY | TRBJ2-5 | TRBV7-9
ASSLGAQRRAF | TRBJ1-1 | TRBV5-1
ASSGGGSLDEQF | TRBJ2-1 | TRBV7-2
ATSRGLAGVRNEQF | TRBJ2-1 | TRBV15
ASSLVIGSNTEAF | TRBJ1-1 | TRBV5-1
ASSGTSGKETQY | TRBJ2-5 | TRBV10-2